These 4 T cell receptor beta chains share one sample of origin, sequenced in a study of TET2 disruption in CD19-targeted CAR T cells (dated by TCRdb to 2017 to 2018). Their recognized antigens are unknown. The method behind the library was the immunoSEQ multiplex PCR assay. TCRdb holds this immuneACCESS table with in-frame rearrangements only. Some clones are missing; in checked studies, unresolved V genes explain under half, and the rest has no known cause. The table for this sample shows 25,000 to 30,000 clones. Of the sample, approximately 2% is held by the ten largest clones. Sample treatment or condition, as interpreted from the label and publication: autologous CTL019 cells: CD19 CAR with 4-1BB and CD3 zeta domains. This sample comprised CD8- CAR+ T cells sorted from cultured blood T cells, obtained for CD19 CAR T cell therapy. The cell subset or site label, read with the paper, signifies: CD8-negative CAR-positive T cells from the infusion product. The receptor set was obtained from a man between 65 and 85 years old with chronic lymphocytic leukemia.

As to this clone: The missing CDR3 end, 3 residues past where the read stops, is filled in from the germline J gene. This sequence joins TRBV7-8 and TRBJ2-4; tentatively, D is TRBD2 (6 bases). This CDR3 comprises 16 residues. The germline CDR1 and CDR2 sequences are SGHVS and FQNEAQ. This CDR3 is CASSPRDWDPNQPQYF. CDR3 bases read: TGTGCCAGCAGCCCTCGGGACTGGGATCCTAATCAGCCT. The full variable domain, with the rest looked up from reference TRBV7-8 and TRBJ2-4, is GAGVSQSPRYKVAKRGQDVALRCDPISGHVSLFWYQQALGQGPEFLTYFQNEAQLDKSGLPSDRFFAERPEGSVSTLKIQRTQQEDSAVYLCASSPRDWDPNQPQYFGAGTRLSVL.

In regard to this clone: Sequencing ends 3 residues short of the CDR3 end; the germline J gene provides the rest. The chain joins TRBV7-9 to TRBJ2-4; TRBD2 agrees at 7 bases. The CDR3 runs to 13 residues. Germline lookup yields CDR1 SEHNR and CDR2 FQNEAQ (reference sequence). CDR3 bases read: TGTGCCAGCAGCAGCGGGGTTTTGGAGACT. Translation gives CASSSGVLET. The complete CDR3 protein is CASSSGVLETQYF.

For this clone: The sequenced fragment ends 3 residues before the CDR3 boundary, so the rest is inferred from the germline J gene. The rearrangement uses TRBV5-1 and TRBJ2-3; tentatively, D is TRBD2 (7 bases). The CDR3 consists of 17 residues. CDR1 and CDR2 (germline): SGHRS, YFSETQ. V lost 1 base, J lost 6 bases, and 21 bases lay in between. The CDR3 sequence is CASSLTPRGGAADTQYF. CDR3 bases read: TGCGCCAGCAGCTTGACCCCTAGGGGGGGGGCCGCGGATACG.

As regards this clone: The CDR3 end lies 3 residues beyond the end of the read and is filled in from the germline J gene. The V call is TRBV19, the J call TRBJ2-2; the match to TRBD1 covers 7 bases. From germline, CDR1 is LNHDA and CDR2 SQIVND (reference sequence). Trimming took 11 bases from V and 7 from J; bases not matched to a gene: 13. This CDR3 has 14 residues. This CDR3 reads CASMITGENGELFF. Incomplete CDR3 DNA: TGTGCCTCCATGATAACAGGGGAGAACGGGGAG. Combining the CDR3 with reference TRBV19 and TRBJ2-2 gives the whole variable domain DGGITQSPKYLFRKEGQNVTLSCEQNLNHDAMYWYRQDPGQGLRLIYYSQIVNDFQKGDIAEGYSVSREKKESFPLTVTSAQKNPTAFYLCASMITGENGELFFGEGSRLTVL.